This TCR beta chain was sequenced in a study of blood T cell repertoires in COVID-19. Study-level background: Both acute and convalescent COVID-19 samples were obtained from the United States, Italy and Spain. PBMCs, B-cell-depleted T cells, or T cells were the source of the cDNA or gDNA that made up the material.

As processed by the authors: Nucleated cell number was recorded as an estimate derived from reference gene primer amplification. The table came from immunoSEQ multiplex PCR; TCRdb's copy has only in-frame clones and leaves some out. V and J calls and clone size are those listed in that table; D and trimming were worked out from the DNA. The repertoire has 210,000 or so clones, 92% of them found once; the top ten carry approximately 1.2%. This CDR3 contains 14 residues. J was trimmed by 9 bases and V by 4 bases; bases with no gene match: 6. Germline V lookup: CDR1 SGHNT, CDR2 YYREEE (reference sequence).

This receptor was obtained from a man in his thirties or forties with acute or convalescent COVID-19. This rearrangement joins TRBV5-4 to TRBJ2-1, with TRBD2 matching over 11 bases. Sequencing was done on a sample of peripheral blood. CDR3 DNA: TGTGCCAGCAGCCCGTCTAGCGGGAGGCTTGAGCAGTTCTTC. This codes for CASSPSSGRLEQFF.